The rows below give T cell receptor beta chains drawn from one sample of a study of T-cell memory formation after mild COVID-19. TCRdb passed the 5' RACE reads through MiXCR, listing each CDR3 protein once. The data hold 500,000 to 550,000 distinct CDR3 sequences, with around 21% observed a single time. The sequenced material came from PBMCs or a T cell subset sorted from them (not recorded which). Source of these receptors: an adult woman who had mild COVID-19 (a few samples of this study predate the infection). Cell type and time point are not known. The CDR3 runs from the conserved cysteine through the conserved F or W. The order of the fields is clone size, J gene, V gene, D gene, CDR3 DNA, CDR3 protein. A D gene is named only where the DNA matches it firmly. The size entry is marked missing in some rows and otherwise reads once, few, many or a size class.

size: NA; J: TRBJ1-2; V: TRBV20-1; D: NA; DNA: TGCAGTGCTAGAAGTGACAGCAGCTATGGCTACACCTTC; CDR3: CSARSDSSYGYTF
size: NA; J: TRBJ2-3; V: TRBV5-1; D: NA; DNA: TGCGCCAGCAGCTCGGGGGAGGTCACAGATACGCAGTATTTT; CDR3: CASSSGEVTDTQYF
size: few; J: TRBJ2-2; V: TRBV4-3; D: TRBD2; DNA: TGCGCCAGCAGCCACGGGAGACTAGCGGGAGCCGGGGAGCTGTTTTTT; CDR3: CASSHGRLAGAGELFF
size: few; J: TRBJ2-7; V: TRBV7-2; D: NA; DNA: TGTGCCAGCAGCGGAGGGTACTACGAGCAGTACTTC; CDR3: CASSGGYYEQYF
size: NA; J: TRBJ1-4; V: TRBV27; D: NA; DNA: TGTGCCAGCAGTTTACGCACCGTTCGGCATAATGAAAAACTGTTTTTT; CDR3: CASSLRTVRHNEKLFF
size: NA; J: TRBJ1-1; V: TRBV9; D: NA; DNA: TGTGCCAGCAGCGCCTCTCGGCACACTGAAGCTTTCTTT; CDR3: CASSASRHTEAFF
size: NA; J: TRBJ2-3; V: TRBV6-4; D: NA; DNA: TGTGCCAGCAGTGAAGGTGCCGGAGATACGCAGTATTTT; CDR3: CASSEGAGDTQYF
size: few; J: TRBJ2-1; V: TRBV5-1; D: TRBD2; DNA: TGCGCCAGCAGCTTAGCGGGGGGGCAAAATGAGCAGTTCTTC; CDR3: CASSLAGGQNEQFF
size: NA; J: TRBJ2-7; V: TRBV12-3/TRBV12-4; D: TRBD1; DNA: TGTGCCAGCAGCCCTACGAACAGGGGGCAGTCTACCATGTACGAGCAGTACTTC; CDR3: CASSPTNRGQSTMYEQYF
size: NA; J: TRBJ2-3; V: TRBV18; D: NA; DNA: TGTGCAAGCTCACCTCTCTCGGGAACTAGCACAGATACGCAGTATTTT; CDR3: CASSPLSGTSTDTQYF
size: few; J: TRBJ2-3; V: TRBV12-3/TRBV12-4; D: NA; DNA: TGTGCCAGCAGTTTGGGGCAGGGAGGTGGGACAGATACGCAGTATTTT; CDR3: CASSLGQGGGTDTQYF
size: NA; J: TRBJ1-1; V: TRBV9; D: TRBD1; DNA: TGTGCCAGCAGCCTTAACAGGGGAGGGGCTGAAGCTTTCTTT; CDR3: CASSLNRGGAEAFF
size: NA; J: TRBJ2-1; V: TRBV6-5; D: TRBD2; DNA: TGTGCCAGCAGTTATCTGGGAGGGGACAATGAGCAGTTCTTC; CDR3: CASSYLGGDNEQFF
size: few; J: TRBJ2-6; V: TRBV20-1; D: TRBD1; DNA: TGCAGTGCTAGGGAGACAGGGTCGATTATCTCTGGGGCCAACGTCCTGACTTTC; CDR3: CSARETGSIISGANVLTF
size: NA; J: TRBJ1-5; V: TRBV3-1; D: TRBD1; DNA: TGTGCCAGCAGCCAAGGGGACAGGACGATTCTAGTTAATCAGCCCCAGCATTTT; CDR3: CASSQGDRTILVNQPQHF
size: few; J: TRBJ2-2; V: TRBV4-1; D: NA; DNA: TGCGCCAGCAGCCCCTCCGGGTCTATCTCACCCGGGGAGCTGTTTTTT; CDR3: CASSPSGSISPGELFF
size: NA; J: TRBJ2-7; V: TRBV20-1; D: TRBD2; DNA: TGCAGTGCCCCGACTAGCGGGAGATACGAGCAGTACTTC; CDR3: CSAPTSGRYEQYF
size: few; J: TRBJ2-2; V: TRBV27; D: NA; DNA: TGTGCCAGCAGTTTTTGGGTGGGGGGTAACACCGGGGAGCTGTTTTTT; CDR3: CASSFWVGGNTGELFF
size: NA; J: TRBJ2-3; V: TRBV2; D: TRBD2; DNA: TGTGCCAGCAGCCCGACTAGCTCGGGTAATACGCAGTATTTT; CDR3: CASSPTSSGNTQYF
size: few; J: TRBJ2-1; V: TRBV10-3; D: TRBD1; DNA: TGTGCCATCAGTGGGACAGGGTATCTTTACAATGAGCAGTTCTTC; CDR3: CAISGTGYLYNEQFF
size: few; J: TRBJ2-5; V: TRBV5-1; D: TRBD1; DNA: TGCGCCAGCAGCGGCGCCGTGACAGGGGAGGAGACCCAGTACTTC; CDR3: CASSGAVTGEETQYF
size: NA; J: TRBJ1-1; V: TRBV11-2; D: NA; DNA: TGTGCCAGCAGCTCCCAGGGTGGGGGAGTGAACACTGAAGCTTTCTTT; CDR3: CASSSQGGGVNTEAFF
size: NA; J: TRBJ2-7; V: TRBV5-6; D: NA; DNA: TGTGCCAGCAGCTTCGGGTCCGACCTCTCCTACGAGCAGTACTTC; CDR3: CASSFGSDLSYEQYF
size: few; J: TRBJ2-7; V: TRBV20-1; D: NA; DNA: TGCAGTGCGGTTGGACAGTGGGAATACTACGAGCAGTACTTC; CDR3: CSAVGQWEYYEQYF
size: few; J: TRBJ2-1; V: TRBV9; D: NA; DNA: TGTGCCAGCAGCGTAGGGGATAGCGAGCAGTTCTTC; CDR3: CASSVGDSEQFF
size: NA; J: TRBJ1-1; V: TRBV2; D: TRBD1; DNA: TGTGCCAGCAGCGGACAGGGGGAAGCTTTCTTT; CDR3: CASSGQGEAFF
size: few; J: TRBJ2-2; V: TRBV7-3; D: TRBD1; DNA: TGTGCCAGCAGCCCGAAGTGGACAGGGTTATCCGGGGAGCTGTTTTTT; CDR3: CASSPKWTGLSGELFF
size: few; J: TRBJ2-1; V: TRBV11-2; D: TRBD2; DNA: TGTGCCAGCAGCGGGAGGGACTACAATGAGCAGTTCTTC; CDR3: CASSGRDYNEQFF
size: NA; J: TRBJ2-1; V: TRBV10-3; D: TRBD2; DNA: TGTGCCATCAGTCGGACTAGCGGCTCCTACAATGAGCAGTTCTTC; CDR3: CAISRTSGSYNEQFF
size: few; J: TRBJ1-5; V: TRBV18; D: TRBD1; DNA: TGTGCCAGCTCACGGACAGGGTATATGGCCCAGCATTTT; CDR3: CASSRTGYMAQHF
size: NA; J: TRBJ2-3; V: TRBV11-3; D: TRBD2; DNA: TGTGCCAGCAGCTTAGGGAGCGGGAGGGCCCAAGATACGCAGTATTTT; CDR3: CASSLGSGRAQDTQYF
size: NA; J: TRBJ1-2; V: TRBV3-1; D: NA; DNA: TGTGCCAGCAGCCAAGAACGGCTGGGGGGCTACACCTTC; CDR3: CASSQERLGGYTF
size: NA; J: TRBJ1-1; V: TRBV20-1; D: TRBD1; DNA: TGCAGTGCTAGAGAATCCGGGACAGGGGTTTTTCCGAACACTGAAGCTTTCTTT; CDR3: CSARESGTGVFPNTEAFF
size: NA; J: TRBJ1-2; V: TRBV24-1; D: NA; DNA: TGTGCCACCAGTGAGCAGACAGGTGCTAACTATGGCTACACCTTC; CDR3: CATSEQTGANYGYTF
size: NA; J: TRBJ2-5; V: TRBV11-3; D: NA; DNA: TGTGCCAGCAGCTTAGACCAGAGGGCCCAGTACTTC; CDR3: CASSLDQRAQYF
size: NA; J: TRBJ2-1; V: TRBV29-1; D: NA; DNA: TGCAGCGTTGAGGCGGGCCGGGACTACAATGAGCAGTTCTTC; CDR3: CSVEAGRDYNEQFF